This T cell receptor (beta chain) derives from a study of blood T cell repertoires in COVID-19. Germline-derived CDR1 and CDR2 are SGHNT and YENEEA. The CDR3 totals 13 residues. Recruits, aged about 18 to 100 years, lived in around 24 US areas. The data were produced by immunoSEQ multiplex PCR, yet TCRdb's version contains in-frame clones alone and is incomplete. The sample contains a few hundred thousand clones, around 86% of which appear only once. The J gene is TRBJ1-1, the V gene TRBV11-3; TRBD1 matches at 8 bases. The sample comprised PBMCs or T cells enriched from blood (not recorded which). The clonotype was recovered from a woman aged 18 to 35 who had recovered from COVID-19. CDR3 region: CVPGTGLNTEAFF. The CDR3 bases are TGTGTCCCCGGGACAGGCTTGAACACTGAAGCTTTCTTT.